One and the same sample provided the 15 T cell receptor beta chains below, sequenced in a study of cytomegalovirus exposure and HLA in healthy donors. The PCR used 60 Vbeta and 13 Jbeta primers. TCRdb's table, derived via immunoSEQ multiplex PCR, lists solely in-frame clones and lacks some. The sample lists over 150,000 clones; roughly 80% were seen once. The sample taken for sequencing was PBMCs. Source of these receptors: a woman between 18 and 30 years old in good health and CMV-seronegative.

This clone was found a few times. The V gene is TRBV28, the J gene TRBJ1-5, with a tentative D call TRBD1 (5 bases). Trimming pared 8 bases from V and 5 bases from J, leaving 16 bases between. CDR1 MDHEN and CDR2 SYDVKM come from the germline V gene. The CDR3 sequence is 14 residues long. Here the CDR3 reads CASVGWGLHQPQHF. CDR3 nucleotide sequence: TGTGCCAGCGTTGGTTGGGGACTCCATCAGCCCCAGCATTTT.

This clone was counted between two and nine times. The rearrangement links TRBV28 to TRBJ1-1; no clear D. V was clipped by 2 bases and J by 12 bases, with 16 bases between them. The V gene's germline CDR1 is MDHEN and CDR2 SYDVKM. The CDR3 has 13 amino acids. The CDR3 sequence: CASSLGLGRPPFF. The CDR3 DNA is TGTGCCAGCAGTTTAGGACTAGGACGGCCCCCTTTCTTT. Together with reference TRBV28 and TRBJ1-1, the CDR3 gives the full variable domain: DVKVTQSSRYLVKRTGEKVFLECVQDMDHENMFWYRQDPGLGLRLIYFSYDVKMKEKGDIPEGYSVSREKKERFSLILESASTNQTSMYLCASSLGLGRPPFFGQGTRLTVV.

The V call is TRBV19, the J call TRBJ2-2; D call uncertain. Trimming cost V 1 base and J 7 bases, with 7 bases left between them. CDR3 size: 13 residues. Germline loops: CDR1 LNHDA, CDR2 SQIVND (reference sequence). The CDR3 DNA reads TGTGCCAGTAGTATAGGAGGTGGCGGGGAGCTGTTTTTT. It translates to CASSIGGGGELFF.

V and J are TRBV6-6 and TRBJ2-5, with 8 bases that match TRBD2. The germline gives CDR1 MNHNY, CDR2 SVGAGI (reference sequence). This CDR3 contains 14 residues. The V and J ends lost 8 bases and 11 bases, in that order; junction bases with no gene match: 16. The CDR3 sequence: CASGLAGSSREQYF. The CDR3 nucleotides are TGTGCCAGCGGATTAGCGGGATCCTCCCGGGAGCAGTACTTC.

The J gene is TRBJ2-7, the V gene TRBV11-2; the D gene is possibly TRBD2 (6 bases). The germline V gene has CDR1 SGHAT and CDR2 FQNNGV. The CDR3 is made up of 16 amino acids. Deletions cut 0 bases from V and 5 bases from J, with 17 bases between. CDR3 in amino acids: CASSLDPTGVWNEQYF. CDR3 nucleotide sequence: TGTGCCAGCAGCTTAGATCCAACGGGAGTTTGGAACGAGCAGTACTTC.

This chain links TRBV11-2 with TRBJ1-3, with D possibly being TRBD1 (5 bases). The CDR3 runs 16 residues. The germline gives CDR1 SGHAT, CDR2 FQNNGV. Between the trimmed V and J ends, which lost 0 bases and 0 bases, there was a span of 9 bases. The CDR3: CASSLDYGGSGNTIYF. DNA of the CDR3: TGTGCCAGCAGCTTAGACTACGGGGGCTCTGGAAACACCATATATTTT.

This chain joins TRBV6-5 and TRBJ2-7; D is perhaps TRBD1 (6 bases). The germline V gene encodes CDR1 MNHEY and CDR2 SVGAGI. The CDR3 extends over 14 amino acids. V was clipped by 5 bases and J by 4 bases, with 15 bases between them. The CDR3: CASSDKTGEYEQYF. The CDR3 region has the DNA TGTGCCAGCAGTGATAAGACAGGCGAATACGAGCAGTACTTC.

CDR3 DNA: TGTGCCAGCAGCCCATCGACAGGGGTAGGTCAGCCCCAGCATTTT. This codes for CASSPSTGVGQPQHF. This chain joins TRBV9 and TRBJ1-5; 8 bases map to TRBD1. The CDR3 runs to 15 residues. The ends lost 4 bases at V and 6 bases at J; junction bases unmatched: 9. The germline V gene encodes CDR1 SGDLS and CDR2 YYNGEE.

The rearrangement links TRBV5-1 to TRBJ1-1, with 8 bases that match TRBD1. The CDR3 contains 15 residues. With 4 bases clipped from V and 2 bases from J, the junction kept 7 bases outside the gene matches. CDR1 is SGHRS and CDR2 is YFSETQ in the germline V gene. The CDR3 nucleotides read TGCGCCAGCAGCAATAGACAGGGGCCAAACACTGAAGCTTTCTTT. This encodes CASSNRQGPNTEAFF. Based on the CDR3 plus reference TRBV5-1 and TRBJ1-1, the full variable domain is KAGVTQTPRYLIKTRGQQVTLSCSPISGHRSVSWYQQTPGQGLQFLFEYFSETQRNKGNFPGRFSGRQFSNSRSEMNVSTLELGDSALYLCASSNRQGPNTEAFFGQGTRLTVV.

The chain is built from TRBV2 and TRBJ1-5; no clear D. The CDR3 covers 14 residues. Germline lookup yields CDR1 SNHLY and CDR2 FYNNEI. V lost 2 bases and J lost 9, with 14 bases in between. The chain's CDR3 is CASSEIRGAGPQHF. The CDR3 nucleotides are TGTGCCAGCAGTGAAATACGAGGAGCGGGGCCCCAGCATTTT.

This chain uses TRBV5-1 with TRBJ2-3; the D is unclear. V lost 3 bases and J lost 1, with 18 bases in between. Germline-derived CDR1 and CDR2 are SGHRS and YFSETQ. CDR3 length: 17 residues. CDR3 coding DNA: TGCGCCAGCAGCTGGAAGAGGTCGGGTGGAGGCACAGATACGCAGTATTTT. Translated, it gives CASSWKRSGGGTDTQYF.

This clone was detected only once. CDR3: CASSLERSGGTGELFF. CDR3 DNA: TGTGCCAGCAGCTTGGAACGTTCGGGGGGCACCGGGGAGCTGTTTTTT. The V and J genes are TRBV5-6 and TRBJ2-2, with 7 nucleotides matching TRBD2. Germline assignment: CDR1 SGHDT and CDR2 YYEEEE. V shed 0 bases and J 4 bases; nucleotides not matched to a gene: 6. This CDR3 has 16 residues.

This rearrangement joins TRBV5-8 to TRBJ1-5; D is unresolved. The CDR3 is 13 residues long. Germline V lookup: CDR1 SGHTS, CDR2 YDEGEE. V was clipped by 2 bases and J by 9 bases, with 12 bases between them. The CDR3 reads CASSFQVRGPQHF. CDR3 nucleotide sequence: TGTGCCAGCAGCTTTCAGGTTCGGGGGCCCCAGCATTTT.

Written as DNA, the CDR3 is TGTGCCAGCAGCTTAGAATCTCTAGCGGGGGGGTACGAGCAGTACTTC. Its translation: CASSLESLAGGYEQYF. The chain joins TRBV7-2 to TRBJ2-7; 12 bases fit TRBD2. The CDR3 has 16 residues. The germline gives CDR1 SGHTA, CDR2 FQGNSA. V lost 1 base and J lost 4; bases outside the gene matches: 5.

The chain combines TRBV2 with TRBJ1-5; TRBD1 might be the D (6 bases). This CDR3 has 15 residues. Looked up from germline, CDR1 is SNHLY and CDR2 is FYNNEI. The ends were cut back, 7 bases at V and 1 base at J, with 14 bases in the middle. CDR3 bases: TGTGCCAGCAAGCAGGGGTCCCAGAGCAATCAGCCCCAGCATTTT. Its protein product is CASKQGSQSNQPQHF.